What follows describes a single T cell receptor (beta chain). The antigen is not known. After isolation, RNA underwent reverse transcription to generate cDNA as the sequencing template. Assay: immunoSEQ multiplex PCR; the TCRdb copy retains only in-frame clones and omits some. This sample has approximately 150,000 clones, with 50% to 60% found just once. This entry comes from a study of CD8+ T cells in alopecia areata. Findings and caveats of the study: Higher clonality was seen in lesional scalp than in normal scalp, especially in alopecia totalis/universalis.

Deletions cut 0 bases from V and 2 bases from J, with 11 bases between. The CDR3 is 15 amino acids. Germline assignment: CDR1 GTSNPN and CDR2 SVGIG (reference sequence). Sequencing was carried out using CD4+ T cells sorted from blood. The receptor was derived from a human donor in good health. The chain combines TRBV30 with TRBJ1-5, with D perhaps matching TRBD1 (6 bases). The CDR3 bases are TGTGCCTGGAGTGTAAGGGGGAGTGGCAATCAGCCCCAGCATTTT. The encoded protein is CAWSVRGSGNQPQHF.